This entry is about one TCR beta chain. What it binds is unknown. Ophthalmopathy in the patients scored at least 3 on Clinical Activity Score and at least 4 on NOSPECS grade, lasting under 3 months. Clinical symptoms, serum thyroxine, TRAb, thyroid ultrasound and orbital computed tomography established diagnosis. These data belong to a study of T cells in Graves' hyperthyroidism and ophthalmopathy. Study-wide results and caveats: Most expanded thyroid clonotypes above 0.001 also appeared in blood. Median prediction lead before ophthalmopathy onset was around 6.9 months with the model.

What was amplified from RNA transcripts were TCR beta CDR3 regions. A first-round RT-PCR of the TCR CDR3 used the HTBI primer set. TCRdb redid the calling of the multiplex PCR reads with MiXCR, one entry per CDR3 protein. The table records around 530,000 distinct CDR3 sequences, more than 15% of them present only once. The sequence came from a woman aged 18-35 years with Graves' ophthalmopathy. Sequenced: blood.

CDR3 bases: TGTGCCAGCAGTTATAAGACAGGGGCGGTTTCGGATACGCAGTATTTT. This gives the protein CASSYKTGAVSDTQYF. The chain employs TRBV6-2 or TRBV6-3 and TRBJ2-3; TRBD1 matches at 8 bases. V lost 3 bases, J lost 6 bases, and 11 bases stayed unmatched. There are 16 residues in the CDR3. Germline values: CDR1 MNHEY, CDR2 SVGEGT.